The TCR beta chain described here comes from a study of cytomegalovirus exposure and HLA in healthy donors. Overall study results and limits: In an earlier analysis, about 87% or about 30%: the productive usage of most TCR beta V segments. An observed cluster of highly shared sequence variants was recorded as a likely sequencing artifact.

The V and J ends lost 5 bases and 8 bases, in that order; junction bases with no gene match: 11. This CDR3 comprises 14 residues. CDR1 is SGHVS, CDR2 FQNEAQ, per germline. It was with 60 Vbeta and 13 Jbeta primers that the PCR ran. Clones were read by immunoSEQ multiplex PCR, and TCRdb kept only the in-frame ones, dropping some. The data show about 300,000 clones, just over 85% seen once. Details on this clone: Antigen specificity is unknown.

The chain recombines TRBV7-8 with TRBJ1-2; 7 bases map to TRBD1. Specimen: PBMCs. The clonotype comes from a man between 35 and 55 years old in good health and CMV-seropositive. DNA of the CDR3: TGTGCCAGCAGCGCTACGACAGGGTTAGACGGCTACACCTTC. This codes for CASSATTGLDGYTF.